Listed below are T cell receptor beta chains from one sample, sequenced in a study of cytomegalovirus exposure and HLA in healthy donors. The data were produced by immunoSEQ multiplex PCR, yet TCRdb's version contains in-frame clones alone and is incomplete. The data hold roughly 200,000 clones, with around 85% observed a single time. Source material: PBMCs. These receptors were collected from a woman in her 50s in good health and CMV-seronegative. The CDR3 runs from the conserved cysteine through the conserved F or W. A D gene is named only where the DNA matches it firmly. The size entry is marked missing in some rows and otherwise reads once, few, many or a size class.

d_call: -
j_call: TRBJ1-5
clone_size: -
v_call: TRBV9
cdr3_nt: TGTGCCAGCAGCGTGGGGCATTCCTACCAGGAGCCCCAGCATTTT
cdr3_aa: CASSVGHSYQEPQHF

d_call: -
j_call: TRBJ2-7
clone_size: few
v_call: TRBV2
cdr3_nt: TGTGCCAGCGTAGAAGCGGGCCGCCCCCTGGGAGAGCAGTACTTC
cdr3_aa: CASVEAGRPLGEQYF

d_call: -
j_call: TRBJ2-7
clone_size: -
v_call: TRBV28
cdr3_nt: TGTGCCAGCAGGGTGGGAGACTTCCATAGGTCGGACTACGAGCAGTACTTC
cdr3_aa: CASRVGDFHRSDYEQYF

d_call: -
j_call: TRBJ1-5
clone_size: few
v_call: TRBV19
cdr3_nt: TGTGCCAGTAGTATATCGGGCAGGGGCGATCAGCCCCAGCATTTT
cdr3_aa: CASSISGRGDQPQHF

d_call: TRBD2
j_call: TRBJ2-7
clone_size: -
v_call: TRBV5-4
cdr3_nt: TGTGCCAGCAGCTCGGGGACTAGGATTTACGAGCAGTACTTC
cdr3_aa: CASSSGTRIYEQYF

d_call: TRBD2
j_call: TRBJ2-7
clone_size: -
v_call: TRBV18
cdr3_nt: TGTGCCAGCTCACCCATTGGACTAGCGGGGGCCTACGAGCAGTACTTC
cdr3_aa: CASSPIGLAGAYEQYF

d_call: -
j_call: TRBJ2-1
clone_size: few
v_call: TRBV4-2
cdr3_nt: TGTGCCAGCAGCCAAGAGAGGACTGCTTGGAATGAGCAGTTCTTC
cdr3_aa: CASSQERTAWNEQFF

d_call: TRBD2
j_call: TRBJ2-7
clone_size: -
v_call: TRBV5-4
cdr3_nt: TGTGCCAGCAGCTCCGGACTAGCGGGAGGCTACGAGCAGTACTTC
cdr3_aa: CASSSGLAGGYEQYF

d_call: TRBD2
j_call: TRBJ2-5
clone_size: -
v_call: TRBV5-1
cdr3_nt: TGCGCCAGCAGCTTGAGGAGCGGCAGGGAGGGGGAGACCCAGTACTTC
cdr3_aa: CASSLRSGREGETQYF

d_call: TRBD1
j_call: TRBJ1-5
clone_size: -
v_call: TRBV28
cdr3_nt: TGTGCCAGCAGTATCCGTTGGGACAGGGCCGCCCATCAGCCCCAGCATTTT
cdr3_aa: CASSIRWDRAAHQPQHF

d_call: -
j_call: TRBJ2-2
clone_size: -
v_call: TRBV7-8
cdr3_nt: TGTGCCAGCAGCGGAGGTAGGGGGAGTTACACCGGGGAGCTGTTTTTT
cdr3_aa: CASSGGRGSYTGELFF

d_call: -
j_call: TRBJ1-2
clone_size: -
v_call: TRBV27
cdr3_nt: TGTGCCAGCAGTCCTTATCAGGATTACTATGGCTACACCTTC
cdr3_aa: CASSPYQDYYGYTF

d_call: -
j_call: TRBJ1-5
clone_size: once
v_call: TRBV2
cdr3_nt: TGTGCCAGCAGTCCCCATACAGGAAATCAGCCCCAGCATTTT
cdr3_aa: CASSPHTGNQPQHF

d_call: TRBD1
j_call: TRBJ1-2
clone_size: -
v_call: TRBV5-1
cdr3_nt: TGCGCCAGCACCCAGGGGGATCGAAACTATGGCTACACCTTC
cdr3_aa: CASTQGDRNYGYTF

d_call: TRBD2
j_call: TRBJ2-5
clone_size: once
v_call: TRBV4-1
cdr3_nt: TGCGCCAGCAGCCAAACCGGGACTAGCGGGGGACTCCAAGAGACCCAGTACTTC
cdr3_aa: CASSQTGTSGGLQETQYF

d_call: TRBD1
j_call: TRBJ2-1
clone_size: -
v_call: TRBV29-1
cdr3_nt: TGCAGCGTTGAACGGGACAGGGGCAATGAGCAGTTCTTC
cdr3_aa: CSVERDRGNEQFF

d_call: -
j_call: TRBJ2-1
clone_size: few
v_call: TRBV27
cdr3_nt: TGTGCCAGCAGTTCCGCGGGTTATGAGCAGTTCTTC
cdr3_aa: CASSSAGYEQFF

d_call: -
j_call: TRBJ1-1
clone_size: -
v_call: TRBV27
cdr3_nt: TGTGCCAGCAGTTTACGCGGGGCTCCCGAAGCTTTCTTT
cdr3_aa: CASSLRGAPEAFF

d_call: -
j_call: TRBJ1-1
clone_size: -
v_call: TRBV4-2
cdr3_nt: TGTGCCAGCAGCCAGGGACTTACAGGGACTAAAGCTTTCTTT
cdr3_aa: CASSQGLTGTKAFF

d_call: -
j_call: TRBJ2-7
clone_size: -
v_call: TRBV6-1
cdr3_nt: TGTGCCAGCAGTGCTTCGGAGCGGTTTTACGAGCAGTACTTC
cdr3_aa: CASSASERFYEQYF

d_call: -
j_call: TRBJ2-5
clone_size: -
v_call: TRBV7-2
cdr3_nt: TGTGCCAGCAGCTTATTTACAGAAGAGACCCAGTACTTC
cdr3_aa: CASSLFTEETQYF

d_call: -
j_call: TRBJ2-2
clone_size: -
v_call: TRBV14
cdr3_nt: TGTGCCAGCAGCCAAGATGACAAAATAGAAACCGGGGAGCTGTCTTTT
cdr3_aa: CASSQDDKIETGELSF

d_call: TRBD2
j_call: TRBJ2-4
clone_size: -
v_call: TRBV4-3
cdr3_nt: TGCGCCAGCAGCCAGGGGACTAGCGGGAGGTGGGTCATTCAGTACTTC
cdr3_aa: CASSQGTSGRWVIQYF

d_call: TRBD1
j_call: TRBJ1-1
clone_size: -
v_call: TRBV15
cdr3_nt: TGTGCCACCAGCAGATATGGGACAGGGGGCAATACTGAAGCTTTCTTT
cdr3_aa: CATSRYGTGGNTEAFF

d_call: TRBD2
j_call: TRBJ2-5
clone_size: once
v_call: TRBV7-9
cdr3_nt: TGTGCCAGCAGCTCGGCCGGGAGGGGCCGAGAGACCCAGTACTTC
cdr3_aa: CASSSAGRGRETQYF

d_call: TRBD2
j_call: TRBJ2-5
clone_size: once
v_call: TRBV20-1
cdr3_nt: TGCTCGGTTAGCGGGAGAGAGACCCAGTACTTC
cdr3_aa: CSVSGRETQYF

d_call: -
j_call: TRBJ2-7
clone_size: -
v_call: TRBV20-1
cdr3_nt: TGCAGTGCTAGTGCGAGATACGAGCAGTACTTC
cdr3_aa: CSASARYEQYF

d_call: TRBD1
j_call: TRBJ1-6
clone_size: once
v_call: TRBV11-2
cdr3_nt: TGTGCCAGCAGCCCGGGTTGGGGACAGGACAATTCACCCCTCCACTTT
cdr3_aa: CASSPGWGQDNSPLHF

d_call: -
j_call: TRBJ2-7
clone_size: -
v_call: TRBV27
cdr3_nt: TGTGCCAGCAGTTTCTCCGGGTCTTCCTACGAGCAGTACTTC
cdr3_aa: CASSFSGSSYEQYF

d_call: -
j_call: TRBJ2-7
clone_size: -
v_call: TRBV19
cdr3_nt: TGTGCCAGTAGTACTAATGGAGAGGGCACAGCCTACGAGCAGTACTTC
cdr3_aa: CASSTNGEGTAYEQYF

d_call: TRBD2
j_call: TRBJ2-5
clone_size: -
v_call: TRBV9
cdr3_nt: TGTGCCAGCAGCCCCGGACTAGCGGGAGCCGTTGGAGAGACCCAGTACTTC
cdr3_aa: CASSPGLAGAVGETQYF

d_call: -
j_call: TRBJ2-1
clone_size: once
v_call: TRBV18
cdr3_nt: TGTGCCAGCTCACCACCGGGACTCTCCTACAATGAGCAGTTCTTC
cdr3_aa: CASSPPGLSYNEQFF

d_call: TRBD2
j_call: TRBJ2-7
clone_size: -
v_call: TRBV10-3
cdr3_nt: TGTGCCATCAGCTGGGGGGGTCAGCGGCCTAACGACGAGCAGTACTTC
cdr3_aa: CAISWGGQRPNDEQYF

d_call: TRBD1
j_call: TRBJ1-2
clone_size: once
v_call: TRBV11-2
cdr3_nt: TGTGCCAGCAGCTTGGGACAGGGAGTAGGATATGGCTACACCTTC
cdr3_aa: CASSLGQGVGYGYTF

d_call: -
j_call: TRBJ1-5
clone_size: -
v_call: TRBV27
cdr3_nt: TGTGCCACCAGTGCTTGGACTAATAGCAATCAGCCCCAGCATTTT
cdr3_aa: CATSAWTNSNQPQHF

d_call: TRBD1
j_call: TRBJ2-1
clone_size: -
v_call: TRBV19
cdr3_nt: TGTGCCAGTAGTGAGGACAGGAGCTCCTACAATGAGCAGTTCTTC
cdr3_aa: CASSEDRSSYNEQFF

d_call: TRBD2
j_call: TRBJ2-7
clone_size: once
v_call: TRBV14
cdr3_nt: TGTGCCAGCAGCTACCTACTAGCGGGAGGAGAGCAGTACTTC
cdr3_aa: CASSYLLAGGEQYF

d_call: TRBD1
j_call: TRBJ1-1
clone_size: -
v_call: TRBV4-1
cdr3_nt: TGCGCCAGCAGCCAAGGGGGGTTAGGACAGGGGGTTGAAGTGGGCACTGAAGCTTTCTTT
cdr3_aa: CASSQGGLGQGVEVGTEAFF

d_call: -
j_call: TRBJ2-3
clone_size: -
v_call: TRBV27
cdr3_nt: TGTGCCAGCAGGGACTCCCCGGCGGATACGCAGTATTTT
cdr3_aa: CASRDSPADTQYF

d_call: TRBD1
j_call: TRBJ1-2
clone_size: -
v_call: TRBV7-2
cdr3_nt: TGTGCCAGCAGCTTTTACCGGGACAGGGCCTATGGCTACACCTTC
cdr3_aa: CASSFYRDRAYGYTF

d_call: -
j_call: TRBJ2-5
clone_size: -
v_call: TRBV28
cdr3_nt: TGTGCCAGCAGTTCCCCGGGGGAGAGAGAGACCCAGTACTTC
cdr3_aa: CASSSPGERETQYF